Shown below are 19 T cell receptor beta chains from a single sample sequenced in a study of T cell responses to AZD1222 COVID-19 vaccine. TCRdb keeps only in-frame clones here, not all; method: immunoSEQ multiplex PCR. The sample includes approximately 79,000 clones, about 88% of them seen just once. Sequenced material: peripheral blood, taken on day 0 of AZD1222 vaccination. The source is an adult in good health.

The CDR3 is CASSWIGYGYTF. The DNA for the CDR3 is TGTGCCAGCAGTTGGATCGGCTATGGCTACACCTTC. This chain links TRBV28 with TRBJ1-2; D unresolved. This CDR3 has 12 residues. Trimming pared 4 bases from V and 4 bases from J, leaving 7 bases between. The germline V gene encodes CDR1 MDHEN and CDR2 SYDVKM.

This sequence joins TRBV6-6 and TRBJ2-6; D ambiguous. This CDR3 contains 16 residues. Trimming stripped 2 bases from V and 0 bases from J, with 8 bases between. Germline V gene sequence: CDR1 MNHNY, CDR2 SVGAGI (reference sequence). CDR3 in amino acids: CASSYRASSGANVLTF. The DNA of the CDR3 is TGTGCCAGCAGTTACCGAGCTAGCTCTGGGGCCAACGTCCTGACTTTC.

The V and J genes are TRBV2 and TRBJ1-4, with D maybe TRBD1 (6 bases). The V and J ends lost 8 bases and 10 bases respectively, with 20 bases between them. This CDR3 comprises 14 residues. Germline-derived CDR1 and CDR2 are SNHLY and FYNNEI. In DNA, the CDR3 is TGTGCCAGCGGACAGAGGGAGGTCCTGAGAAAACTGTTTTTT. It encodes CASGQREVLRKLFF.

V usage is TRBV19 and J usage is TRBJ1-5, with D uncertain. The CDR3 has 16 residues. Germline lookup yields CDR1 LNHDA and CDR2 SQIVND (reference sequence). V dropped 3 bases and J dropped 2 bases, with 14 bases sitting between them. The CDR3 DNA follows: TGTGCCAGTAGTATCCGGGTGGGAGTGGGCAATCAGCCCCAGCATTTT. It codes for CASSIRVGVGNQPQHF.

The rearrangement links TRBV6-2 or TRBV6-3 to TRBJ2-5; D gene unclear. V dropped 6 bases and J dropped 2 bases, with 13 bases sitting between them. Germline loops: CDR1 MNHEY, CDR2 SVGEGT. The length of the CDR3 is 14 residues. Here the CDR3 DNA reads TGTGCCAGCAGCCGCTGGAGCCAACAAGAGACCCAGTACTTC. Translated, it gives CASSRWSQQETQYF.

The J gene is TRBJ2-1, the V gene TRBV28, with D hard to call. This CDR3 is built from 17 residues. Germline CDR1 reads MDHEN; CDR2 reads SYDVKM. V lost 1 base and J lost 0, with 13 bases in between. CDR3 in amino acids: CASSLYRSLSSYNEQFF. CDR3 in DNA: TGTGCCAGCAGTTTATATCGGAGCCTGAGCTCCTACAATGAGCAGTTCTTC.

This clone showed up just once. V and J are TRBV28 and TRBJ2-1; D is possibly TRBD1 (5 bases). CDR1 is MDHEN, CDR2 SYDVKM, per germline. Trimming stripped 3 bases from V and 7 bases from J, with 7 bases between. There are 12 residues in the CDR3. This chain's CDR3 is CASSLGRNEQFF. The CDR3 nucleotides are TGTGCCAGCAGTTTGGGGCGTAATGAGCAGTTCTTC.

This chain links TRBV20-1 with TRBJ2-3; D gene ambiguous. V was trimmed by 4 bases and J by 4 bases, leaving 6 bases between them. CDR3 size: 11 residues. Germline CDR1 and CDR2: DFQATT and SNEGSKA (reference sequence). CDR3 sequence: CSANVADTQYF. CDR3 in DNA: TGCAGTGCTAACGTGGCAGATACGCAGTATTTT.

The chain recombines TRBV19 with TRBJ2-3; unclear D gene. The CDR3 runs 14 residues. The germline gives CDR1 LNHDA, CDR2 SQIVND (reference sequence). The V end lost 3 bases, the J end lost 2 bases, and 9 bases lay between the germline ends. CDR3 nucleotides: TGTGCCAGTAGTATCGGCCAGTTCACAGATACGCAGTATTTT. It is translated as CASSIGQFTDTQYF.

The chain is built from TRBV5-1 and TRBJ2-7, with TRBD1 as a possible D gene (6 bases). Trimming removed 4 bases at V and 9 bases at J, with 20 bases between. The CDR3 contains 14 residues. The V gene's germline CDR1 is SGHRS and CDR2 YFSETQ. In DNA, the CDR3 is TGCGCCAGCAGCCTTCAGGGGCAAGGGAGATGGCAGTACTTC. Its protein product is CASSLQGQGRWQYF.

This clone was seen a few times. The chain has TRBV5-1 and TRBJ2-7; D remains ambiguous. Germline V lookup: CDR1 SGHRS, CDR2 YFSETQ. The CDR3 totals 12 residues. Trimming stripped 1 base from V and 2 bases from J, with 4 bases between. CDR3 bases: TGCGCCAGCAGCTTGATAGCCTACGAGCAGTACTTC. It codes for CASSLIAYEQYF.

The chain couples TRBV7-3 to TRBJ2-4; D is perhaps TRBD2 (6 bases). CDR1 and CDR2 from the germline V gene are SGHTA and FQGTGA. Trimming took 5 bases from V and 9 from J, leaving 17 bases between them. The CDR3 runs to 14 residues. The CDR3 loop is CASSPGDPIGIQYF. Written as DNA, the CDR3 is TGTGCCAGCAGCCCGGGGGATCCGATCGGCATTCAGTACTTC.

The V gene is TRBV19, the J gene TRBJ1-5; D is perhaps TRBD1 (5 bases). The ends were cut back, 5 bases at V and 0 bases at J, with 14 bases in the middle. This CDR3 region has 16 residues. From germline, CDR1 is LNHDA and CDR2 SQIVND (reference sequence). CDR3 in amino acids: CASSPETAYSNQPQHF. CDR3 sequence (DNA): TGTGCCAGTAGTCCCGAGACAGCGTATAGCAATCAGCCCCAGCATTTT.

This chain joins TRBV3-1 (or the pseudogene TRBV3-2) and TRBJ2-7; D remains ambiguous. Germline V gives CDR1 LGHDT, CDR2 YNNKEL (reference sequence). Trimming took 4 bases from V and 0 from J, leaving 7 bases between them. The length of the CDR3 is 13 residues. In DNA, the CDR3 is TGTGCCAGCAGCCCTCTTGGCTCCTACGAGCAGTACGTC. It is translated as CASSPLGSYEQYV.

The chain employs TRBV5-6 and TRBJ2-7, with a tentative D call TRBD2 (5 bases). V was clipped by 6 bases and J by 0 bases, with 16 bases between them. This CDR3 has 15 residues. Germline CDR1 SGHDT, CDR2 YYEEEE. This CDR3 is CASTTLRRLSYEQYF. The CDR3 bases are TGTGCCAGCACCACCCTCAGGAGGCTCTCCTACGAGCAGTACTTC.

The chain links TRBV10-3 to TRBJ1-1, with D perhaps matching TRBD1 (5 bases). Germline CDR1 ENHRY, CDR2 SYGVKD. Trimming stripped 7 bases from V and 3 bases from J, with 12 bases between. CDR3 length: 13 amino acids. Here the CDR3 DNA reads TGTGCCATCACCCCGTTCAGGGACACTGAAGCTTTCTTT. Translated, it gives CAITPFRDTEAFF.

This clone appeared a few times. This rearrangement joins TRBV7-9 to TRBJ1-3, with no clear D. V was pared by 5 bases and J by 2 bases, with 16 bases between. Germline CDR1 and CDR2: SEHNR and FQNEAQ (reference sequence). The CDR3 spans 16 residues. As DNA, the CDR3 is TGTGCCAGCAGCCGCCCTGAGGGTGTCACTGGAAACACCATATATTTT. Protein: CASSRPEGVTGNTIYF.

J is TRBJ2-2 and V is TRBV7-8; D is perhaps TRBD1 or TRBD2 (6 bases each). Germline CDR1 is SGHVS and CDR2 is FQNEAQ. The CDR3 contains 16 residues. The V end lost 0 bases, the J end lost 4 bases, and 12 bases lay between the germline ends. CDR3 coding DNA: TGTGCCAGCAGCTTAGCGTCGGGGGCCGGCACCGGGGAGCTGTTTTTT. Protein product: CASSLASGAGTGELFF.

This chain links TRBV19 with TRBJ1-6, with D possibly matching TRBD1 (5 bases). Germline CDR1 is LNHDA and CDR2 is SQIVND (reference sequence). The CDR3 is 15 amino acids. Trimming took 7 bases from V and 0 from J, leaving 10 bases between them. The CDR3 DNA reads TGTGCCAGTACTCCAGGGAGCTCCTATAATTCACCCCTCCACTTT. Its protein is CASTPGSSYNSPLHF.